This entry lists 7 T cell receptor beta chains sequenced from one sample in a study of T cell responses to AZD1222 COVID-19 vaccine. Generated by immunoSEQ multiplex PCR, the TCRdb table keeps only in-frame clones and is missing some. The sample has tens of thousands of clones; about 89% are singletons. Here the sequenced sample was peripheral blood, taken 28 days after the second AZD1222 dose. These receptors all come from an adult who received the AZD1222 COVID-19 vaccine.

This chain links TRBV6-4 with TRBJ2-1; 13 bases map to TRBD2. Germline V CDR1 and CDR2: MRHNA, SNTAGT. With 6 bases clipped from V and 7 bases from J, the junction kept 6 bases outside the gene matches. The CDR3 is 15 amino acids. CDR3 loop: CASSKLAGGPNEQFF. The CDR3 bases are TGTGCCAGCAGCAAACTAGCGGGAGGGCCTAATGAGCAGTTCTTC.

The J gene is TRBJ2-1, the V gene TRBV28; D assignment may be TRBD1 or TRBD2 (6 bases each). The ends were cut back, 5 bases at V and 5 bases at J, with 16 bases in the middle. Looked up from germline, CDR1 is MDHEN and CDR2 is SYDVKM. This CDR3 comprises 15 residues. The chain's CDR3 is CASSPRLGGDNEQFF. The DNA for the CDR3 is TGTGCCAGCAGTCCCAGACTAGGGGGTGACAATGAGCAGTTCTTC.

The chain carries TRBV7-2 and TRBJ1-1; 7 bases agree with TRBD1. CDR3 length: 14 amino acids. The junction had 6 bases not matched to a gene; V was cut back by 4 bases and J by 4 bases. Per germline, CDR1 SGHTA and CDR2 FQGNSA. The CDR3 loop reads CASSSYRGSTEAFF. CDR3 in DNA: TGTGCCAGCAGCTCCTACAGGGGTAGCACTGAAGCTTTCTTT. Together with reference TRBV7-2 and TRBJ1-1, the CDR3 gives the full variable domain: GAGVSQSPSNKVTEKGKDVELRCDPISGHTALYWYRQSLGQGLEFLIYFQGNSAPDKSGLPSDRFSAERTGGSVSTLTIQRTQQEDSAVYLCASSSYRGSTEAFFGQGTRLTVV.

V usage is TRBV5-8 and J usage is TRBJ1-5, with a weak D call TRBD1 (5 bases). The CDR3 has 14 amino acids. V dropped 5 bases and J dropped 0 bases, with 9 bases sitting between them. Germline loops: CDR1 SGHTS, CDR2 YDEGEE. The CDR3: CASRKQVSNQPQHF. The CDR3 DNA is TGTGCCAGCAGGAAACAGGTTAGCAATCAGCCCCAGCATTTT.

The chain has TRBV6-6 and TRBJ1-2; 8 positions match TRBD1. With V trimmed by 5 bases and J by 5 bases, 10 bases remained unmatched. The CDR3 is 15 amino acids. Germline CDR1 and CDR2: MNHNY and SVGAGI (reference sequence). The CDR3 here is CASSAGQGAGYGYTF. CDR3 sequence (DNA): TGTGCCAGCAGTGCAGGACAGGGTGCAGGGTATGGCTACACCTTC.

The chain's CDR3 is CASSLGVTSGKGTDTQYF. The CDR3 DNA is TGCGCCAGCAGCTTGGGTGTGACTAGCGGGAAGGGCACAGATACGCAGTATTTT. The chain carries TRBV5-1 and TRBJ2-3; 11 bases line up with TRBD2. This CDR3 contains 18 residues. Per the germline V gene, CDR1 is SGHRS and CDR2 is YFSETQ. V lost 0 bases to trimming and J lost 1 base; unmatched junction nucleotides: 7.

The V and J genes are TRBV18 and TRBJ2-4; 9 nucleotides align to TRBD1. Germline CDR1 KGHSH, CDR2 LQKENI. V lost 3 bases and J lost 12; bases outside the gene matches: 9. This CDR3 has 14 residues. The CDR3 sequence is CASSPASGTGNQYF. In DNA form, the CDR3 reads TGTGCCAGCTCACCGGCGTCCGGGACAGGGAATCAGTACTTC.